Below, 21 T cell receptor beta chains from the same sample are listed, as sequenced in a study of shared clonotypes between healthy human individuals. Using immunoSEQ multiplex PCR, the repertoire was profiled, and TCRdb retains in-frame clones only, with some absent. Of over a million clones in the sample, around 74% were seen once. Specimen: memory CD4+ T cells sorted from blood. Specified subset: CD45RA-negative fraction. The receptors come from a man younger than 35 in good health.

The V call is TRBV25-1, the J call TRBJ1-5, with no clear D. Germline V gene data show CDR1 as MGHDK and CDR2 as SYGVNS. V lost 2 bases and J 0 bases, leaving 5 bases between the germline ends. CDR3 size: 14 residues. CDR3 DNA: TGTGCCAGCAGTGAACCTAATAGCAATCAGCCCCAGCATTTT. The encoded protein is CASSEPNSNQPQHF.

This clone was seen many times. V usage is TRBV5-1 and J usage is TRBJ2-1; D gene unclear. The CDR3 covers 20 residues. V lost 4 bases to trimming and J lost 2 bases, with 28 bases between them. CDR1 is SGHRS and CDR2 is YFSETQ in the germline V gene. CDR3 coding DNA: TGCGCCAGCAGCGATCCTCGAGTATTGGTGGGTAGCACTACCTACAATGAGCAGTTCTTC. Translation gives CASSDPRVLVGSTTYNEQFF.

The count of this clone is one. The DNA for the CDR3 is TGTGCCAGCAGTTTAACCCCGGGACAGGCTAAAGGCTACACCTTC. Translated, it gives CASSLTPGQAKGYTF. The chain carries TRBV6-5 and TRBJ1-2, with TRBD1 identical over 8 bases. This CDR3 region has 15 residues. Unmatched junction bases numbered 12, after V lost 4 bases and J lost 8 bases. Germline CDR1 reads MNHEY; CDR2 reads SVGAGI.

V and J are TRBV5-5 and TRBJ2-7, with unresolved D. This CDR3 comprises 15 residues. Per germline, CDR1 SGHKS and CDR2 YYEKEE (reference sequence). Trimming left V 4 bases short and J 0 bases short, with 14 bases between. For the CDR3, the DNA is TGTGCCAGCAGCCTTGGTGCCATAAGCTCCTACGAGCAGTACTTC. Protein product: CASSLGAISSYEQYF.

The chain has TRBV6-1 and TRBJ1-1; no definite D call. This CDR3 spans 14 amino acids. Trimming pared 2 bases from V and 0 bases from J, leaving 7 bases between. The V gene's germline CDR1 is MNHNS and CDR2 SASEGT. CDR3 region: CASSEHLLNTEAFF. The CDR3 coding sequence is TGTGCCAGCAGTGAACACCTCCTGAACACTGAAGCTTTCTTT.

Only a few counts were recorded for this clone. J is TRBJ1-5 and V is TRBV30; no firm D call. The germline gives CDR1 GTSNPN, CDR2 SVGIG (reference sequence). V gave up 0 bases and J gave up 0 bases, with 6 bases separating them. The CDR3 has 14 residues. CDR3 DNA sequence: TGTGCCTGGAGTGTTCTCAATAGCAATCAGCCCCAGCATTTT. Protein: CAWSVLNSNQPQHF.

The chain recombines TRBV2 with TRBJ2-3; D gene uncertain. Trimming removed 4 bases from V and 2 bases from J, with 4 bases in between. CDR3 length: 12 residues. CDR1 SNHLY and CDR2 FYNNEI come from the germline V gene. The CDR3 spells CASSVTTDTQYF. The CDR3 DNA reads TGTGCCAGCAGTGTCACCACAGATACGCAGTATTTT. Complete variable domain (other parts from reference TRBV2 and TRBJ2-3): EPEVTQTPSHQVTQMGQEVILRCVPISNHLYFYWYRQILGQKVEFLVSFYNNEISEKSEIFDDQFSVERPDGSNFTLKIRSTKLEDSAMYFCASSVTTDTQYFGPGTRLTVL.

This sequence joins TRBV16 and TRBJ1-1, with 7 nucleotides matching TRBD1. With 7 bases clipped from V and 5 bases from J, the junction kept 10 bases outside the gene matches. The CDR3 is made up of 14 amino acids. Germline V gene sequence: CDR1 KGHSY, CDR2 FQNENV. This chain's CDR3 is CASNRVRGVTEAFF. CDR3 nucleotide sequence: TGTGCCAGCAACCGGGTCAGGGGGGTAACTGAAGCTTTCTTT.

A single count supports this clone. The CDR3 nucleotides are TGCGCCAGCAGCACCCGGGACAGCTCCTACGAGCAGTACTTC. Translated: CASSTRDSSYEQYF. The chain joins TRBV5-1 to TRBJ2-7; 7 bases are shared with TRBD1. The germline V gene has CDR1 SGHRS and CDR2 YFSETQ. There are 14 residues in the CDR3. Trimming took 4 bases from V and 0 from J; bases not matched to a gene: 4.

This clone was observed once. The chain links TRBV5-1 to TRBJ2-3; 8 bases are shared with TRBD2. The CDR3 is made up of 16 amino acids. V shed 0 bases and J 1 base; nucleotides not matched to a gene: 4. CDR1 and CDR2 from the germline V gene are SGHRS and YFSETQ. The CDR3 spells CASSLVSGAGTDTQYF. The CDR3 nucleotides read TGCGCCAGCAGCTTGGTTAGCGGGGCGGGCACAGATACGCAGTATTTT.

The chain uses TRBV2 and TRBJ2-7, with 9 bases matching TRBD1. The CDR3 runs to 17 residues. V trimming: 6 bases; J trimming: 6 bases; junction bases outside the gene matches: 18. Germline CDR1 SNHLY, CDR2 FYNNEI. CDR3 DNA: TGTGCCAGCAGCGGACAACAATGGACAGGGGCCCCCTCCGAGCAGTACTTC. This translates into CASSGQQWTGAPSEQYF. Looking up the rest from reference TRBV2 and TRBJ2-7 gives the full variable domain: EPEVTQTPSHQVTQMGQEVILRCVPISNHLYFYWYRQILGQKVEFLVSFYNNEISEKSEIFDDQFSVERPDGSNFTLKIRSTKLEDSAMYFCASSGQQWTGAPSEQYFGPGTRLTVT.

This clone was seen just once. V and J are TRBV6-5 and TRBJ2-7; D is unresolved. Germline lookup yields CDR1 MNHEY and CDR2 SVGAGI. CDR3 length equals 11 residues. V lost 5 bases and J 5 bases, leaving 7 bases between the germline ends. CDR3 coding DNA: TGTGCCAGCAGTCTATTCGACGAGCAGTACTTC. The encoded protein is CASSLFDEQYF.

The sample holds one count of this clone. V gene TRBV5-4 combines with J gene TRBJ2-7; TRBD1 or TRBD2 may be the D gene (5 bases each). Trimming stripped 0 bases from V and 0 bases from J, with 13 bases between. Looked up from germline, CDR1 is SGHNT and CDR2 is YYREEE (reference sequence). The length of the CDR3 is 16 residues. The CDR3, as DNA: TGTGCCAGCAGCTTGGCCCCAGGGAGTAGCTCCTACGAGCAGTACTTC. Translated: CASSLAPGSSSYEQYF.

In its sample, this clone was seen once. CDR3 DNA sequence: TGTGCCAGTAGTATACATCCAGCGGGGGTGAACACCGGGGAGCTGTTTTTT. Translated, it gives CASSIHPAGVNTGELFF. The chain combines TRBV19 with TRBJ2-2; TRBD2 matches 8 bases. V was pared by 2 bases and J by 1 base, with 6 bases of the junction left unmatched. Germline V lookup: CDR1 LNHDA, CDR2 SQIVND (reference sequence). The CDR3 runs 17 residues. Complete variable domain (other parts from reference TRBV19 and TRBJ2-2): DGGITQSPKYLFRKEGQNVTLSCEQNLNHDAMYWYRQDPGQGLRLIYYSQIVNDFQKGDIAEGYSVSREKKESFPLTVTSAQKNPTAFYLCASSIHPAGVNTGELFFGEGSRLTVL.

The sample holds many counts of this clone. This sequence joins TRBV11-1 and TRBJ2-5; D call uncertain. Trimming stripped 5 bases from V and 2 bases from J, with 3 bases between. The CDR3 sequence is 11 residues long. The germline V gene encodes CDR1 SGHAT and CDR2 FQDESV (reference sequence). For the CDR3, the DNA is TGTGCCAGCAGCATACAAGAGACCCAGTACTTC. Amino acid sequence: CASSIQETQYF. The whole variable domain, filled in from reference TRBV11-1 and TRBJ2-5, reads EAEVAQSPRYKITEKSQAVAFWCDPISGHATLYWYRQILGQGPELLVQFQDESVVDDSQLPKDRFSAERLKGVDSTLKIQPAELGDSAMYLCASSIQETQYFGPGTRLLVL.

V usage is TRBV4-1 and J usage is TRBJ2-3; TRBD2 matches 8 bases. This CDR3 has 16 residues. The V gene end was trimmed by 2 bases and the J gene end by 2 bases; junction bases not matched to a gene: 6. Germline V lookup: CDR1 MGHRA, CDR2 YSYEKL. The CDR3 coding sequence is TGCGCCAGCAGCCAACCAGCGGGGGATCCCACAGATACGCAGTATTTT. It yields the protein CASSQPAGDPTDTQYF.

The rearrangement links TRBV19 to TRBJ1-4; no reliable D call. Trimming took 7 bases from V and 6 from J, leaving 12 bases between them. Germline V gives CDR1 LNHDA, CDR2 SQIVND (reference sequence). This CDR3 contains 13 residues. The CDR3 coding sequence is TGTGCCAGTAAGATACCATACTATGAAAAACTGTTTTTT. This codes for CASKIPYYEKLFF.

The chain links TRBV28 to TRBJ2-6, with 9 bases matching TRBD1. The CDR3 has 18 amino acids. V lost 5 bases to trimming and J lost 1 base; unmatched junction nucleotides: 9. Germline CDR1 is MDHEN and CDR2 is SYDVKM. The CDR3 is CASSPGQGPKSGANVLTF. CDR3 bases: TGTGCCAGCAGTCCCGGACAGGGGCCCAAATCTGGGGCCAACGTCCTGACTTTC.

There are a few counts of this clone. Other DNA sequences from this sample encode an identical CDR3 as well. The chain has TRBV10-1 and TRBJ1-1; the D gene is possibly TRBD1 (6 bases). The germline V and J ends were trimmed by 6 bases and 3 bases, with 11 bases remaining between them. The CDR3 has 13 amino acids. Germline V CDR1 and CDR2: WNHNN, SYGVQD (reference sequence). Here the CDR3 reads CASRQGLDTEAFF. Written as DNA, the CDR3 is TGCGCCAGCAGACAGGGACTGGACACTGAAGCTTTCTTT.

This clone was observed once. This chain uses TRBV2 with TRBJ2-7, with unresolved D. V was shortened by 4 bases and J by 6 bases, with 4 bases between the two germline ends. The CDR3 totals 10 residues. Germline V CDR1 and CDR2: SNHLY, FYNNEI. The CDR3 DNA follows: TGTGCCAGCAGTGTGATCGAGCAGTACTTC. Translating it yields CASSVIEQYF.

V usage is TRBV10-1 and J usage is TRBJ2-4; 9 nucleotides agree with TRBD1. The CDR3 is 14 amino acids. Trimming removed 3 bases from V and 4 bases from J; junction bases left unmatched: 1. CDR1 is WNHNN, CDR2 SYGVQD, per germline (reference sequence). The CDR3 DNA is TGCGCCAGCAGTGATGGGACAGGGAAAAACATTCAGTACTTC. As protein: CASSDGTGKNIQYF.